These T cell receptor beta chains were read from a single sample in a study of T cell repertoires in cytomegalovirus infection. For these TCRs, the target antigens are not known. TCRdb analysed the reads with MiXCR anew, one entry per CDR3 protein. The sample carries over 45,000 distinct CDR3 sequences, 21% recorded once. Source: CD8+ T cells from cultured PBMCs, taken from culture after CMV antigen stimulation. All receptors derive from a human donor in good health (CMV status not recorded). Some clones in this sample may be carry-over from other donors' samples. Each CDR3 is given without its conserved first and last residue. The size of a clone is reported for some rows only, either as once, few or many, or as a class for expanded clones.

TRBJ2-3 | TRBV28 | . | ASSFTGADTQY
TRBJ2-3 | TRBV13 | . | ASSLDSSGDADTQY
TRBJ2-1 | TRBV12-3/TRBV12-4 | . | ASSPGLAGSYNEQF
TRBJ2-2 | TRBV28 | once | ASSQPLLGAGELF
TRBJ1-5 | TRBV15 | . | ATRGSNQPQH
TRBJ1-1 | TRBV27 | few | ASSSPNTEAF
TRBJ1-2 | TRBV7-9 | few | ASSLVSGTYGYT
TRBJ2-5 | TRBV7-2 | . | ASSWREGAQETQY
TRBJ2-1 | TRBV6-2/TRBV6-3 | few | ASSYPGELHNEQF
TRBJ1-5 | TRBV5-5 | . | ASSLASGIQPQH
TRBJ2-4 | TRBV12-3/TRBV12-4 | many | ASSSDTGWLAKNIQY
TRBJ1-2 | TRBV27 | . | ASSLQGTNYGYT
TRBJ2-5 | TRBV7-2 | few | ASSWGLAGGGKETQY
TRBJ2-1 | TRBV6-1 | . | AIWGESYNEQF
TRBJ2-6 | TRBV6-5 | few | ASSYSEQLSGANVLT
TRBJ2-1 | TRBV14 | . | ASSQDFGQGSYNEQF
TRBJ1-2 | TRBV28 | few | ASSLLTGGYYGYT
TRBJ2-5 | TRBV7-2 | few | ASSLDIVAGPIQETQY
TRBJ2-7 | TRBV27 | few | ASSEGWGASEQY
TRBJ2-1 | TRBV7-2 | . | ASSPQRDPGLAYNEQF
TRBJ2-1 | TRBV7-2 | . | ASSLETGYNEQF
TRBJ1-4 | TRBV7-9 | few | ASSLDFNSIRAANEKLF
TRBJ1-2 | TRBV12-3/TRBV12-4 | . | ASSLLAGEDYGYT
TRBJ2-7 | TRBV7-6 | . | ASSPRTPYEQY
TRBJ1-1 | TRBV6-2/TRBV6-3 | many | ASSYPGGTEAF
TRBJ1-2 | TRBV12-3/TRBV12-4 | few | ASSLGRVGYT
TRBJ2-5 | TRBV5-1 | few | ASSSRETQY
TRBJ2-1 | TRBV7-3 | few | ASSPRLVNYNEQF
TRBJ1-5 | TRBV5-6 | many | ASSLSPYQPQH
TRBJ2-2 | TRBV4-2 | . | ASSRRPGSGGITGELF
TRBJ2-6 | TRBV4-2 | . | ASSRDLTARWANVLT
TRBJ2-2 | TRBV6-4 | . | ASSPFGTGISGELF
TRBJ2-3 | TRBV27 | many | ASSPAGLAGGVPQY
TRBJ1-2 | TRBV7-8 | once | ASRRPTGLGYGYT
TRBJ2-1 | TRBV7-2 | few | ASSLEVLYNEQF
TRBJ2-7 | TRBV7-2 | many | ASSHPRLAGSNSYEQY